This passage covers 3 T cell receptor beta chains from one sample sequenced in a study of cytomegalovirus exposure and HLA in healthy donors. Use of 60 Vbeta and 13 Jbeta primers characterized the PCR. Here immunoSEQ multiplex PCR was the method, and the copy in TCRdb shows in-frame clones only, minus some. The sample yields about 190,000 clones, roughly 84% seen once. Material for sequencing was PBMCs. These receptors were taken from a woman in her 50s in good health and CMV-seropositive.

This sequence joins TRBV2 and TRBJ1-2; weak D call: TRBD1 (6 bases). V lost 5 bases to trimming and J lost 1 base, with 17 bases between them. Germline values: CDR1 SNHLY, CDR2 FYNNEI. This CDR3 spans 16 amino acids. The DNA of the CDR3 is TGTGCCAGCAGTACAGGGCGAAACAATCTTAACTATGGCTACACCTTC. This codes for CASSTGRNNLNYGYTF. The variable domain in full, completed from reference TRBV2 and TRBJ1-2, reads EPEVTQTPSHQVTQMGQEVILRCVPISNHLYFYWYRQILGQKVEFLVSFYNNEISEKSEIFDDQFSVERPDGSNFTLKIRSTKLEDSAMYFCASSTGRNNLNYGYTFGSGTRLTVV.

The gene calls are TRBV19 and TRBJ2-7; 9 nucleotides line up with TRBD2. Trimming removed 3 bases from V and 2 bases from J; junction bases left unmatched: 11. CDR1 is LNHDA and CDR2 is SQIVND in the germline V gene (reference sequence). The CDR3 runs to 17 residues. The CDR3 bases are TGTGCCAGTAGTATCCAGGCGGGGGGGAAGTTCCCCTACGAGCAGTACTTC. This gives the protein CASSIQAGGKFPYEQYF.

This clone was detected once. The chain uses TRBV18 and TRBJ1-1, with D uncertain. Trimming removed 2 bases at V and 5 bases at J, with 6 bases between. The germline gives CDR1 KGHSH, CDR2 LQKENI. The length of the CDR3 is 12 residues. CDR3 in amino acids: CASSPIETEAFF. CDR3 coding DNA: TGTGCCAGCTCACCAATAGAAACTGAAGCTTTCTTT.